This entry lists 19 T cell receptor beta chains sequenced from one sample in a study of blood T cell repertoires in COVID-19. TCRdb keeps only in-frame clones here, not all; method: immunoSEQ multiplex PCR. The profile shows some 200,000 clones, 70% to 90% of them singletons. Sequencing input: peripheral blood. The receptor source for this set is a woman aged 80 or over with acute or convalescent COVID-19.

The rearrangement joins TRBV7-9 to TRBJ2-7; 8 bases agree with TRBD1. Germline loops: CDR1 SEHNR, CDR2 FQNEAQ (reference sequence). The J segment lost 6 bases and the V segment lost 2 bases, leaving 0 bases of the junction unmatched. The CDR3 extends over 12 amino acids. This CDR3 is CASSLTGGEQYF. DNA for the CDR3: TGTGCCAGCAGCTTAACAGGGGGCGAGCAGTACTTC.

The CDR3 sequence is CASSGSGGQRYYGYTF. CDR3 sequence (DNA): TGTGCCAGCTCGGGCTCCGGGGGACAGCGCTACTATGGCTACACCTTC. The J gene is TRBJ1-2, the V gene TRBV18; 7 bases line up with TRBD1. This CDR3 spans 16 amino acids. Germline V CDR1 and CDR2: KGHSH, LQKENI. The junction had 13 bases not matched to a gene; V was cut back by 6 bases and J by 3 bases.

CDR3 residues: CASSVQGVGGELFF. The CDR3, as DNA: TGTGCCAGCAGTGTGCAGGGGGTTGGCGGGGAGCTGTTTTTT. The chain is built from TRBV6-4 and TRBJ2-2; 7 nucleotides line up with TRBD1. Trimming at V came to 4 bases and at J to 7 bases, leaving 6 bases not matched to a gene. Germline CDR1 and CDR2: MRHNA and SNTAGT. The CDR3 contains 14 residues.

This chain connects TRBV6-5 to TRBJ1-1, with D tentatively TRBD1 (6 bases). Germline values: CDR1 MNHEY, CDR2 SVGAGI. The CDR3 contains 12 residues. V was cut by 6 bases and J by 5 bases, with 10 bases left in between. The CDR3 is CASRSGETEAFF. In DNA, the CDR3 is TGTGCCAGCAGATCAGGGGAGACTGAAGCTTTCTTT.

The chain uses TRBV7-2 and TRBJ1-4, with TRBD1 as a possible D gene (6 bases). This CDR3 contains 15 residues. Trimming stripped 2 bases from V and 7 bases from J, with 14 bases between. The germline V gene has CDR1 SGHTA and CDR2 FQGNSA. The CDR3 DNA sequence: TGTGCCAGCAGCTTACAAGGGGGAGCGGTTGAAAAACTGTTTTTT. Encoded protein: CASSLQGGAVEKLFF. The full variable domain, rest sourced from reference TRBV7-2 and TRBJ1-4, is GAGVSQSPSNKVTEKGKDVELRCDPISGHTALYWYRQSLGQGLEFLIYFQGNSAPDKSGLPSDRFSAERTGGSVSTLTIQRTQQEDSAVYLCASSLQGGAVEKLFFGSGTQLSVL.

The gene calls are TRBV6-1 and TRBJ1-1; a weak D match, TRBD1 (5 bases). CDR1 and CDR2 from the germline V gene are MNHNS and SASEGT. V was trimmed by 3 bases and J by 2 bases, leaving 13 bases between them. This CDR3 is 15 amino acids long. CDR3 in DNA: TGTGCCAGCAGTGACCCGGGACTGCTCAACACTGAAGCTTTCTTT. Protein: CASSDPGLLNTEAFF.

This clone was detected only once. The DNA for the CDR3 is TGTGCCTGGAGTGTAAGGGGGCTAGCGGGAGCACGGGGTAGCTCCTACGAGCAGTACTTC. Encoded protein: CAWSVRGLAGARGSSYEQYF. The chain is built from TRBV30 and TRBJ2-7; 10 positions agree with TRBD2. Germline-derived CDR1 and CDR2 are GTSNPN and SVGIG (reference sequence). This CDR3 comprises 20 residues. Trimming removed 0 bases from V and 0 bases from J; junction bases left unmatched: 17.

This rearrangement joins TRBV6-6 to TRBJ2-7; possible D gene TRBD1, 6 bases. V was trimmed by 5 bases and J by 6 bases, leaving 17 bases between them. The germline gives CDR1 MNHNY, CDR2 SVGAGI (reference sequence). The CDR3 extends over 14 amino acids. CDR3 loop: CASSPSRGETEQYF. DNA for the CDR3: TGTGCCAGCAGTCCCAGCAGGGGAGAGACCGAGCAGTACTTC.

The chain links TRBV30 to TRBJ2-1, with D possibly being TRBD1 (5 bases). This CDR3 has 11 residues. V was pared by 6 bases and J by 8 bases, with 11 bases between. The V gene's germline CDR1 is GTSNPN and CDR2 SVGIG (reference sequence). In DNA form, the CDR3 reads TGTGCCTGCACCGGACAATATGAGCAGTTCTTC. It specifies CACTGQYEQFF.

This clone was found once. The chain joins TRBV19 to TRBJ2-7; TRBD1 matches at 8 bases. The CDR3 loop spans 14 amino acids. The J segment lost 7 bases and the V segment lost 5 bases, leaving 10 bases of the junction unmatched. Germline V gene sequence: CDR1 LNHDA, CDR2 SQIVND (reference sequence). In DNA, the CDR3 is TGTGCCAGTAGTGTCCCGGCGACAGGGGCTGAGCAGTACTTC. Translating it yields CASSVPATGAEQYF.

V is TRBV15 and J is TRBJ2-1; 8 positions agree with TRBD2. Germline lookup yields CDR1 LNHNV and CDR2 YYDKDF (reference sequence). V dropped 3 bases and J dropped 7; count of bases not matched to a gene: 20. The CDR3 is made up of 19 amino acids. The CDR3 bases are TGTGCCACCAGCAGTAGGAGAGGCTTTACGGGACTAGGGGGTAATGAGCAGTTCTTC. Protein sequence: CATSSRRGFTGLGGNEQFF.

The chain carries TRBV19 and TRBJ1-3; D uncertain. This CDR3 region has 14 residues. Trimming cost V 5 bases and J 0 bases, with 8 bases left between them. Germline lookup yields CDR1 LNHDA and CDR2 SQIVND (reference sequence). This CDR3 is CASSFPISGNTIYF. CDR3 DNA: TGTGCCAGTAGTTTCCCAATCTCTGGAAACACCATATATTTT.

The chain joins TRBV29-1 to TRBJ2-5; TRBD1 is a possible D gene (5 bases). The length of the CDR3 is 12 residues. The germline gives CDR1 SQVTM, CDR2 ANQGSEA. Trimming took 4 bases from V and 7 from J, leaving 13 bases between them. DNA for the CDR3: TGCAGCGTTGGACAGAGAGAAGGGACCCAGTACTTC. Translated: CSVGQREGTQYF.

The rearrangement joins TRBV6-5 to TRBJ1-1; D may be TRBD1 (5 bases). Germline CDR1 and CDR2: MNHEY and SVGAGI. The V gene lost 7 bases and the J gene lost 8 bases, with 23 bases spanning the gap. The CDR3 contains 15 residues. This chain's CDR3 is CASTWSRQPISEAFF. CDR3 in DNA: TGTGCCAGCACTTGGTCAAGACAGCCCATCTCGGAAGCTTTCTTT.

The chain is built from TRBV7-2 and TRBJ2-7; the match to TRBD1 covers 8 bases. Germline V gives CDR1 SGHTA, CDR2 FQGNSA. The CDR3 is made up of 17 amino acids. Unmatched junction bases numbered 15, after V lost 3 bases and J lost 5 bases. The CDR3 coding sequence is TGTGCCAGCAGCTTGATTAAGACCGGGACAGGCAGCCACGAGCAGTACTTC. Translated: CASSLIKTGTGSHEQYF.

This clone has only one observation. The rearrangement links TRBV28 to TRBJ1-1; no definite D call. Germline values: CDR1 MDHEN, CDR2 SYDVKM. The CDR3 consists of 14 residues. V lost 3 bases, J lost 1 base, and 9 bases lay in between. The CDR3, as DNA: TGTGCCAGCAGTTTTAGAGGGAGGAACACTGAAGCTTTCTTT. It encodes CASSFRGRNTEAFF. The full variable domain, its missing parts supplied by reference TRBV28 and TRBJ1-1, is DVKVTQSSRYLVKRTGEKVFLECVQDMDHENMFWYRQDPGLGLRLIYFSYDVKMKEKGDIPEGYSVSREKKERFSLILESASTNQTSMYLCASSFRGRNTEAFFGQGTRLTVV.

This chain joins TRBV3-1 (or the pseudogene TRBV3-2) and TRBJ1-1, with D perhaps TRBD1 (5 bases). There are 14 residues in the CDR3. Trimming removed 4 bases from V and 4 bases from J, with 13 bases in between. Germline V gene data show CDR1 as LGHDT and CDR2 as YNNKEL (reference sequence). The CDR3 spells CASSLGGGSTEAFF. The CDR3 nucleotides are TGTGCCAGCAGCCTAGGTGGGGGGAGCACTGAAGCTTTCTTT.

The chain uses TRBV7-9 and TRBJ2-1, with 12 nucleotides matching TRBD2. Germline assignment: CDR1 SEHNR and CDR2 FQNEAQ (reference sequence). V was clipped by 3 bases and J by 8 bases; unmatched bases: 8. CDR3 length: 16 amino acids. Here the CDR3 DNA reads TGTGCCAGCAGCTTCCCTAGCGGGAGGGCCAGGGATGAGCAGTTCTTC. This gives the protein CASSFPSGRARDEQFF.

The chain combines TRBV2 with TRBJ2-7, with 9 positions matching TRBD1. From germline, CDR1 is SNHLY and CDR2 FYNNEI. Germline trimming cut 5 bases from V and 7 bases from J; bases unmatched to any gene: 6. CDR3 length: 13 residues. In nucleotides, the CDR3 is TGTGCCAGCAGTATAAGACAGGGGGGGGAGCAGTACTTC. Amino acids: CASSIRQGGEQYF. Full variable domain (missing parts from reference TRBV2 and TRBJ2-7): EPEVTQTPSHQVTQMGQEVILRCVPISNHLYFYWYRQILGQKVEFLVSFYNNEISEKSEIFDDQFSVERPDGSNFTLKIRSTKLEDSAMYFCASSIRQGGEQYFGPGTRLTVT.